Below are 26 T cell receptor beta chains sequenced from a single sample in a study of blood T cell repertoires in COVID-19. Only in-frame clones appear in the TCRdb table, and some are missing; sequencing was by immunoSEQ multiplex PCR. The data hold nearly 300,000 clones, with roughly 88% observed a single time. Source material: peripheral blood. All receptors come from a woman aged 25 to 39 who had recovered from COVID-19.

The chain is built from TRBV15 and TRBJ2-3; 7 positions agree with TRBD1. V lost 1 base, J lost 4 bases, and 2 bases stayed unmatched. Per germline, CDR1 LNHNV and CDR2 YYDKDF (reference sequence). The CDR3 has 14 amino acids. CDR3: CATSRAQGPDTQYF. In DNA, the CDR3 is TGTGCCACCAGCAGAGCACAGGGGCCAGATACGCAGTATTTT.

The chain uses TRBV24-1 and TRBJ1-1; TRBD1 aligns across 8 bases. CDR1 and CDR2 from the germline V gene are KGHDR and SFDVKD. With V trimmed by 10 bases and J by 7 bases, 7 bases remained unmatched. This CDR3 comprises 12 residues. CDR3 DNA sequence: TGTGCCACTAAAGGGGGACAGGATGAAGCTTTCTTT. Translating gives CATKGGQDEAFF.

The V call is TRBV11-2, the J call TRBJ1-2; 9 bases align to TRBD1. This CDR3 region has 15 residues. V lost 0 bases, J lost 10 bases, and 9 bases stayed unmatched. CDR1 and CDR2 from the germline V gene are SGHAT and FQNNGV. The chain's CDR3 is CASSLDRWDRDPYTF. The CDR3 DNA follows: TGTGCCAGCAGCTTAGATCGTTGGGACAGGGATCCCTACACCTTC.

Concerning this clone itself: Germline is not matched at one junction end, which may reflect a read error. CDR3 bases: TGTGCCAGCAGTCAAGGTCCGGGGGGCGTTTACGAGCAGTACTTC. It yields the protein CASSQGPGGVYEQYF. The gene calls are TRBV14 and TRBJ2-7; D might be TRBD2 (7 bases). CDR1 is SGHDN and CDR2 is FVKESK in the germline V gene. The CDR3 is 15 amino acids.

DNA of the CDR3: TGTGCCACCCACGGCGGGGAGTACAATGAGCAGTTCTTC. The encoded protein is CATHGGEYNEQFF. The chain has TRBV5-4 and TRBJ2-1; tentatively, D is TRBD2 (6 bases). Germline CDR1 is SGHNT and CDR2 is YYREEE (reference sequence). Between the trimmed V and J ends, which lost 9 bases and 4 bases, there was a span of 14 bases. The CDR3 runs to 13 residues.

In this sample, this clone turned up once. The chain joins TRBV19 to TRBJ2-1; 7 bases fit TRBD2. With V trimmed by 4 bases and J by 5 bases, 8 bases remained unmatched. Germline-derived CDR1 and CDR2 are LNHDA and SQIVND (reference sequence). This CDR3 has 15 residues. The DNA of the CDR3 is TGTGCCAGTAGTAGTGTGGGGGGAGGGGACAATGAGCAGTTCTTC. Translating gives CASSSVGGGDNEQFF.

A single count supports this clone. The chain joins TRBV7-3 to TRBJ2-3, with a possible D match to TRBD2 (6 bases). The CDR3 totals 12 residues. Germline V gene sequence: CDR1 SGHTA, CDR2 FQGTGA. V was shortened by 7 bases and J by 6 bases, with 11 bases between the two germline ends. The CDR3 region has the DNA TGTGCCAGCAAGTCCCGGGGGGATACGCAGTATTTT. Translation: CASKSRGDTQYF. Based on the CDR3 plus reference TRBV7-3 and TRBJ2-3, the full variable domain is GAGVSQTPSNKVTEKGKYVELRCDPISGHTALYWYRQSLGQGPEFLIYFQGTGAADDSGLPNDRFFAVRPEGSVSTLKIQRTERGDSAVYLCASKSRGDTQYFGPGTRLTVL.

This clone has just a few counts. The V and J genes are TRBV27 and TRBJ1-1; 8 bases agree with TRBD1. The CDR3 has 16 amino acids. Germline CDR1 reads MNHEY; CDR2 reads SMNVEV (reference sequence). V lost 2 bases, J lost 0 bases, and 5 bases stayed unmatched. Written as DNA, the CDR3 is TGTGCCAGCAGTTTAAGGGGGGACAGGCTGAACACTGAAGCTTTCTTT. Translating it yields CASSLRGDRLNTEAFF.

This chain connects TRBV30 to TRBJ2-5; D is possibly TRBD2 (7 bases). This CDR3 comprises 14 residues. V lost 2 bases and J lost 4, with 14 bases in between. Germline V lookup: CDR1 GTSNPN, CDR2 SVGIG (reference sequence). CDR3 protein: CAWSIGGGRETQYF. In nucleotides, the CDR3 is TGTGCCTGGAGTATTGGGGGGGGCAGAGAGACCCAGTACTTC.

V and J are TRBV19 and TRBJ2-5, with 10 bases aligning to TRBD1. Germline lookup yields CDR1 LNHDA and CDR2 SQIVND (reference sequence). The CDR3 consists of 17 residues. V shed 5 bases, J shed 0 bases, and the junction held 9 bases outside the gene matches. The CDR3 DNA sequence: TGTGCCAGTAGTCCGGGGGACAGGGGCGCCCACCAAGAGACCCAGTACTTC. This encodes CASSPGDRGAHQETQYF.

V and J are TRBV7-3 and TRBJ1-1; D is unresolved. The V gene's germline CDR1 is SGHTA and CDR2 FQGTGA. The CDR3 extends over 12 amino acids. V lost 6 bases, J lost 6 bases, and 11 bases lay in between. CDR3 residues: CASSWKRAEAFF. For the CDR3, the DNA is TGTGCCAGCAGTTGGAAGAGGGCTGAAGCTTTCTTT.

This clone was recorded once. The chain is built from TRBV5-1 and TRBJ2-5, with 11 bases fitting TRBD2. CDR1 is SGHRS and CDR2 is YFSETQ in the germline V gene. CDR3 length: 17 residues. After removal of 5 bases from V and 3 bases from J, the junction contained 12 bases not matched to a gene. The CDR3 here is CASSIGITSGGEETQYF. CDR3 bases: TGCGCCAGCAGTATTGGGATAACTAGCGGGGGAGAAGAGACCCAGTACTTC.

This clone has only a few counts. J is TRBJ1-1 and V is TRBV3-1 (or the pseudogene TRBV3-2), with D possibly matching TRBD1 (6 bases). Trimming removed 1 base at V and 5 bases at J, with 11 bases between. Germline V CDR1 and CDR2: LGHDT, YNNKEL (reference sequence). There are 14 residues in the CDR3. The CDR3: CASSQVQGLTEAFF. The CDR3 DNA follows: TGTGCCAGCAGCCAAGTCCAGGGGCTGACTGAAGCTTTCTTT.

The chain joins TRBV7-6 to TRBJ1-1; D is unresolved. Germline V gene lookup returns CDR1 SGHVS and CDR2 FNYEAQ. V dropped 1 base and J dropped 4 bases, with 7 bases sitting between them. The CDR3 has 13 amino acids. DNA of the CDR3: TGTGCCAGCAGCTTAGGAGTAATCACTGAAGCTTTCTTT. This codes for CASSLGVITEAFF.

J is TRBJ1-5 and V is TRBV27; TRBD1 aligns across 7 bases. Germline CDR1 MNHEY, CDR2 SMNVEV (reference sequence). The CDR3 totals 14 residues. V was clipped by 5 bases and J by 6 bases; unmatched bases: 7. CDR3 loop: CASSTDRAGQPQHF. In nucleotides, the CDR3 is TGTGCCAGCAGTACAGACAGGGCAGGTCAGCCCCAGCATTTT.

The chain couples TRBV19 to TRBJ1-2; tentatively, D is TRBD1 (5 bases). This CDR3 is 14 amino acids long. V was pared by 3 bases and J by 0 bases, with 8 bases between. Germline V gene data show CDR1 as LNHDA and CDR2 as SQIVND (reference sequence). This CDR3 is CASSIRGTNYGYTF. For the CDR3, the DNA is TGTGCCAGTAGTATTAGGGGAACTAACTATGGCTACACCTTC.

V is TRBV5-6 and J is TRBJ2-6; TRBD1 might be the D (5 bases). CDR3 length: 16 residues. The ends were cut back, 6 bases at V and 0 bases at J, with 13 bases in the middle. Germline lookup yields CDR1 SGHDT and CDR2 YYEEEE. This CDR3 reads CASTYRPSSGANVLTF. In DNA, the CDR3 is TGTGCCAGCACCTACAGGCCTAGCTCTGGGGCCAACGTCCTGACTTTC. Full variable domain (outside the CDR3, taken from reference TRBV5-6 and TRBJ2-6): DAGVTQSPTHLIKTRGQQVTLRCSPKSGHDTVSWYQQALGQGPQFIFQYYEEEERQRGNFPDRFSGHQFPNYSSELNVNALLLGDSALYLCASTYRPSSGANVLTFGAGSRLTVL.

V gene TRBV28 combines with J gene TRBJ2-1; 9 bases are shared with TRBD2. Losses at the gene ends were 9 bases for V and 0 bases for J; bases not matched to a gene: 12. The CDR3 covers 17 residues. CDR1 is MDHEN, CDR2 SYDVKM, per germline. The CDR3 reads CASTPVRGGSSYNEQFF. The CDR3 nucleotides read TGTGCCAGTACGCCAGTGCGGGGGGGTAGCTCCTACAATGAGCAGTTCTTC.

The gene calls are TRBV7-9 and TRBJ2-5; TRBD2 matches at 9 bases. The CDR3 has 16 residues. Germline CDR1 SEHNR, CDR2 FQNEAQ (reference sequence). Losses at the gene ends were 1 base for V and 2 bases for J; bases not matched to a gene: 5. The CDR3 sequence: CASSLVYAGGQETQYF. The CDR3 nucleotides read TGTGCCAGCAGCTTAGTGTACGCGGGGGGGCAAGAGACCCAGTACTTC. Combining the CDR3 with reference TRBV7-9 and TRBJ2-5 gives the whole variable domain DTGVSQNPRHKITKRGQNVTFRCDPISEHNRLYWYRQTLGQGPEFLTYFQNEAQLEKSRLLSDRFSAERPKGSFSTLEIQRTEQGDSAMYLCASSLVYAGGQETQYFGPGTRLLVL.

In DNA, the CDR3 is TGTGCCAGCAGCTTAGCCAGGGACTACGAGCAGTACTTC. Amino acid sequence: CASSLARDYEQYF. The V call is TRBV7-9, the J call TRBJ2-7; D perhaps matches TRBD1 (5 bases). The CDR3 covers 13 residues. V was pared by 0 bases and J by 3 bases, with 6 bases between. Germline assignment: CDR1 SEHNR and CDR2 FQNEAQ (reference sequence). The full variable domain, rest sourced from reference TRBV7-9 and TRBJ2-7, is DTGVSQNPRHKITKRGQNVTFRCDPISEHNRLYWYRQTLGQGPEFLTYFQNEAQLEKSRLLSDRFSAERPKGSFSTLEIQRTEQGDSAMYLCASSLARDYEQYFGPGTRLTVT.

The chain carries TRBV7-3 and TRBJ2-2; 8 bases align to TRBD1. Germline V lookup: CDR1 SGHTA, CDR2 FQGTGA. This CDR3 region has 15 residues. The V segment lost 4 bases and the J segment 7 bases; nucleotides outside the gene matches: 8. The CDR3 DNA reads TGTGCCAGCAGCTCCTCTAGACAGGGGAACGGGGAGCTGTTTTTT. It codes for CASSSSRQGNGELFF.

This chain joins TRBV6-1 and TRBJ2-1; TRBD2 matches 11 bases. After removal of 2 bases from V and 7 bases from J, the junction contained 10 bases not matched to a gene. This CDR3 contains 17 residues. CDR1 MNHNS and CDR2 SASEGT come from the germline V gene. CDR3 residues: CASSERVSGGDKNEQFF. CDR3 in DNA: TGTGCCAGCAGTGAAAGGGTTAGCGGGGGGGACAAAAATGAGCAGTTCTTC.

This rearrangement joins TRBV20-1 to TRBJ2-3; D unresolved. The ends were cut back, 3 bases at V and 2 bases at J, with 6 bases in the middle. This CDR3 has 12 amino acids. CDR1 DFQATT and CDR2 SNEGSKA come from the germline V gene (reference sequence). CDR3 DNA: TGCAGTGCTAGTAGCCACACAGATACGCAGTATTTT. This translates into CSASSHTDTQYF.

This chain connects TRBV28 to TRBJ2-1; D perhaps matches TRBD1 (5 bases). Trimming stripped 6 bases from V and 3 bases from J, with 9 bases between. Germline CDR1 is MDHEN and CDR2 is SYDVKM. There are 13 residues in the CDR3. The DNA for the CDR3 is TGTGCCAGCAGCCCCGACAGCTACAATGAGCAGTTCTTC. The encoded protein is CASSPDSYNEQFF.

The chain carries TRBV6-5 and TRBJ2-3, with D possibly being TRBD1 or TRBD2 (7 bases each). Germline values: CDR1 MNHEY, CDR2 SVGAGI. The CDR3 contains 13 residues. V was shortened by 10 bases and J by 0 bases, with 11 bases between the two germline ends. CDR3 residues: CATRGGSTDTQYF. Here the CDR3 DNA reads TGTGCCACCAGGGGGGGTAGCACAGATACGCAGTATTTT.

Here the CDR3 reads CASSSAGVPGELFF. CDR3 in DNA: TGTGCCAGCAGCTCGGCAGGGGTCCCCGGGGAGCTGTTTTTT. This chain connects TRBV3-1 (or the pseudogene TRBV3-2) to TRBJ2-2, with D possibly being TRBD1 (6 bases). There are 14 residues in the CDR3. Germline CDR1 reads LGHDT; CDR2 reads YNNKEL (reference sequence). V shed 5 bases and J shed 6 bases, with 13 bases lying between them.